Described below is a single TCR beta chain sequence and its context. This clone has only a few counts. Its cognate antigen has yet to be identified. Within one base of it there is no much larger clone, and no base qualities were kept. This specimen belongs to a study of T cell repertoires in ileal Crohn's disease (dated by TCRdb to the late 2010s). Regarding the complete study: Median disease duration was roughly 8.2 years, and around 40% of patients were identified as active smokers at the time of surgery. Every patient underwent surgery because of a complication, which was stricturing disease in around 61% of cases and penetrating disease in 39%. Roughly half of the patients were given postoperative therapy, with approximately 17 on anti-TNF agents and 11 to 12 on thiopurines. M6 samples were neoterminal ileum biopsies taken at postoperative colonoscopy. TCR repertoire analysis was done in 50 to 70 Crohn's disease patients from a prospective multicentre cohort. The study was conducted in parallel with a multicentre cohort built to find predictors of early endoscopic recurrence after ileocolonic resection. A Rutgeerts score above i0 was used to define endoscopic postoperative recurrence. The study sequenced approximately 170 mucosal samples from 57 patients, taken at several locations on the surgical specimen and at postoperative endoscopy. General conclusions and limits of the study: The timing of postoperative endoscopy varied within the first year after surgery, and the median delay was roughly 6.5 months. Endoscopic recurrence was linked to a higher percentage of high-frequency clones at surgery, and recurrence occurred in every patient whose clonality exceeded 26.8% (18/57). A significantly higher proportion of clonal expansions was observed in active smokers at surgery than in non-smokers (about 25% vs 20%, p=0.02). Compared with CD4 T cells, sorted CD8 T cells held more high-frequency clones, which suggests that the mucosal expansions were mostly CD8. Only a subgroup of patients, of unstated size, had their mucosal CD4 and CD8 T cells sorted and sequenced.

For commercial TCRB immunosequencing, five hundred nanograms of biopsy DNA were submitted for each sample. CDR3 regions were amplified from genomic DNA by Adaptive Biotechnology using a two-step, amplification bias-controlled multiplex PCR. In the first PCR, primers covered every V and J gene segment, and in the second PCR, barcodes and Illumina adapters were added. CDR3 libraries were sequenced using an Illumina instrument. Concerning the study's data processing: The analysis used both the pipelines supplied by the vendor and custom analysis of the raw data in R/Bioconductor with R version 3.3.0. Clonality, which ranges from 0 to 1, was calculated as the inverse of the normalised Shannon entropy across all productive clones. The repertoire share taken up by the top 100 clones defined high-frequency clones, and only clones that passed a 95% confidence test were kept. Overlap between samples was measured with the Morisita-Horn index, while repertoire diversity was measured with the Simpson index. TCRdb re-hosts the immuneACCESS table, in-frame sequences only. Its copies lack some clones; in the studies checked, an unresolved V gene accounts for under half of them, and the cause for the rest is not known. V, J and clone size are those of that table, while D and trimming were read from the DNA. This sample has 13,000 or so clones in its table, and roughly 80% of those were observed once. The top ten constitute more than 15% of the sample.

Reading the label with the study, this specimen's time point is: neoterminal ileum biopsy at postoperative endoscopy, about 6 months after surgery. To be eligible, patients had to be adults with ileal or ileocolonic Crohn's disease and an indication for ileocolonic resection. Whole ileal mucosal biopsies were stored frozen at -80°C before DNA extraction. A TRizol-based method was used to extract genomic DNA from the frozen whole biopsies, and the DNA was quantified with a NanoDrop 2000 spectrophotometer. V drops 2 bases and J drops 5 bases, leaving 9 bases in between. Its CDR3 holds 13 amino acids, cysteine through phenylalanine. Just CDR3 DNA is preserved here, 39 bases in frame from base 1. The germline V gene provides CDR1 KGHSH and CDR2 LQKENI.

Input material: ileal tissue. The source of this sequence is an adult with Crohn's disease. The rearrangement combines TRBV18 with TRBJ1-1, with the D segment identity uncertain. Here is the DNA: TGTGCCAGCTCACCAGTTAGTAAGACTGAAGCTTTCTTT. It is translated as CASSPVSKTEAFF.